This T cell receptor beta chain comes out of a study of shared clonotypes between healthy human individuals. This clone was detected once. CDR1 SGHKS and CDR2 YYEKEE come from the germline V gene (reference sequence). The CDR3 covers 12 residues. TCRdb's copy holds only in-frame clones and misses some; the assay was immunoSEQ multiplex PCR. The table lists about 680,000 clones, 92% of them singletons. Naive CD8 cells were CD45RO-negative, positively selected for CCR7, excluding terminally differentiated effector memory CD45RA+ cells. The origin of this receptor is a man aged 25-40 years in good health. The chain combines TRBV5-5 with TRBJ2-7; 7 bases fit TRBD1. The sample was naive CD8+ T cells sorted from blood. In DNA, the CDR3 is TGTGCTTCTCAGGGGGTTTTCTTCGAGCAGTACTTC. Protein: CASQGVFFEQYF.